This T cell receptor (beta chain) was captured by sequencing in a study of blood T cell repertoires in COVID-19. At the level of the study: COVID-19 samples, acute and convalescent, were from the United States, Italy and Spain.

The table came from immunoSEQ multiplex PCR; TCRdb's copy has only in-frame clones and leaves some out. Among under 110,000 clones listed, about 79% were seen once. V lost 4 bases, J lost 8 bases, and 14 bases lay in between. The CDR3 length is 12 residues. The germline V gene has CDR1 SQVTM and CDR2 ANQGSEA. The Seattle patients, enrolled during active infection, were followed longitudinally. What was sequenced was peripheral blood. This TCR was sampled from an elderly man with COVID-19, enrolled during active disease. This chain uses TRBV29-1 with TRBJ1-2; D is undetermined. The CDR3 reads CSVGGSEGGYTF. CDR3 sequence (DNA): TGCAGCGTTGGAGGTTCTGAAGGAGGCTACACCTTC.